This TCR beta chain was found in a study of vaccination and CD4 T cells after COVID-19. The ends were cut back, 1 base at V and 4 bases at J, with 15 bases in the middle. Germline-derived CDR1 and CDR2 are SGHTA and FQGTGA. The CDR3 sequence is 16 residues long. Treatment in this sample: approximately nine-day PBMC culture with coronavirus spike peptide pools or control peptides (ViraFEST assay). Cultured CD4+ T cell DNA underwent sequencing with the Oncomine TCR Beta short-read assay. TCRdb redid the calling of the PCR reads with MiXCR, one entry per CDR3 protein. The sample records 20,000 to 30,000 distinct CDR3 sequences, around three fifths being singletons. Remarks on this clonotype: The antigen remains unidentified.

The TCR comes from a human donor who had recovered from COVID-19. The genes are TRBV7-3 and TRBJ2-3; D might be TRBD1 (6 bases). The sequenced material came from CD4+ T cells from blood, cultured in vitro. The chain's CDR3 is CASSLRVGGLADTQYF. The DNA for the CDR3 is TGTGCCAGCAGCTTAAGGGTTGGGGGCCTGGCAGATACGCAGTATTTT.